This T cell receptor (beta chain) is from a study of shared clonotypes between healthy human individuals. Trimming cost V 3 bases and J 0 bases, with 15 bases left between them. Germline V gene data show CDR1 as LNHDA and CDR2 as SQIVND (reference sequence). This CDR3 is 17 amino acids long. The method was immunoSEQ multiplex PCR; TCRdb's version includes in-frame clones alone and lacks a portion of them. The table has about 600,000 clones, around 97% seen once; the top ten hold 0.045% to 0.07%. This sequence joins TRBV19 and TRBJ1-5; weak D call: TRBD1 (5 bases). This TCR was recovered from a woman in her 30s in good health. Source material: naive CD4+ T cells sorted from blood. The subset here: CD45RA+ positively selected. The CDR3 region is CASSIEGKGHSNQPQHF. The CDR3 bases are TGTGCCAGTAGTATTGAGGGGAAAGGGCATAGCAATCAGCCCCAGCATTTT.